A selection of T cell receptor beta chains follows, all from one sample in a study of T-cell memory formation after mild COVID-19. TCRdb re-called the 5' RACE reads through MiXCR, storing one row per CDR3 protein. The data contain 250,000 to 400,000 distinct CDR3 sequences, 13% to 15% of them seen just once; the ten biggest clones take up roughly 23%. The source material was PBMCs or a T cell subset sorted from them (not recorded which). These receptors came from a man aged 18 to 29 who had mild COVID-19 (a few samples of this study predate the infection). Cell type and time point are not known. The CDR3 runs from the conserved cysteine through the conserved F or W. D genes are given only for firm matches. Clone size, where shown, is once, few, many, or a class for clones that have expanded.

clone_size j_call d_call v_call cdr3_nt cdr3_aa
NA TRBJ2-1 TRBD1 TRBV5-1 TGCGCCAGCAGCTTGGTGGCGGACAGGGAAGATGAGCAGTTCTTC CASSLVADREDEQFF
many TRBJ1-2 NA TRBV12-3/TRBV12-4 TGTGCCAGCAGTTTTACTGAGACAGTGTTCTACGGCTACACCTTC CASSFTETVFYGYTF
many TRBJ2-1 NA TRBV29-1 TGCAGCCTTGAAGGGAGAACAGTGGATGAGCAGTTCTTC CSLEGRTVDEQFF
few TRBJ2-1 NA TRBV3-1 TGTGCCAGCAGCCAACCCGGGACCGACAATGAGCAGTTCTTC CASSQPGTDNEQFF
NA TRBJ2-5 NA TRBV12-3/TRBV12-4 TGTGCCAGCAGTTTAGCGGTTTTAAGTAGGGAGACCCAGTACTTC CASSLAVLSRETQYF
NA TRBJ2-5 NA TRBV7-9 TGTGCCAGCAGCGCGGTGCCCCAAGAGACCCAGTACTTC CASSAVPQETQYF
NA TRBJ2-3 NA TRBV20-1 TGCAGTGCCTCTGATCGGAGTGGGCGGGCAGATACGCAGTATTTT CSASDRSGRADTQYF
many TRBJ2-5 NA TRBV4-2 TGTGCCAGCAGCCAACCCTTAGGGGCGCTGGGACTCGAAGAGACCCAGTACTTC CASSQPLGALGLEETQYF
NA TRBJ2-1 TRBD2 TRBV5-1 TGCGCCAGCAGCTACCCGGGGGGAAATGAGCAGTTCTTC CASSYPGGNEQFF
NA TRBJ2-7 NA TRBV29-1 TGCAGCGTTGAAGCGGGCTACGAGCAGTACTTC CSVEAGYEQYF
few TRBJ1-5 NA TRBV2 TGTGCCGGGAACGGACAGCCCAATCAGCCCCAGCATTTT CAGNGQPNQPQHF
few TRBJ2-3 TRBD1 TRBV6-2/TRBV6-3 TGTGCCAGCAGAACAGATGAGGGGGCTGAAGATACGCAGTATTTT CASRTDEGAEDTQYF
NA TRBJ2-5 NA TRBV20-1 TGCAGTGCTCCTACACGAGGCTATATTCGAGAGACCCAGTACTTC CSAPTRGYIRETQYF
NA TRBJ2-7 NA TRBV20-1 TGCAGTGCTAGAGACGTAGCGGAGGCCTCCTACGAGCAGTACTTC CSARDVAEASYEQYF
NA TRBJ2-5 TRBD2 TRBV12-3/TRBV12-4 TGTGCCAGCAGCTCGTTCCGGGGGGGCGGTAGACAGACCCAGTACTTC CASSSFRGGGRQTQYF
few TRBJ2-5 TRBD2 TRBV4-2 TGTGCCAGCAGCCCCGGGACTAGCGGGGGAGGGGCTCGAGAGACCCAGTACTTC CASSPGTSGGGARETQYF
NA TRBJ1-2 NA TRBV7-8 TGTGCCAGCAGCCCTCCCGGGGGGCATGGCTACACCTTC CASSPPGGHGYTF
NA TRBJ2-6 NA TRBV6-5 TGTGCCAGCAGTTCAAGACGGATATGGTCTGGGGCCAACGTCCTGACTTTC CASSSRRIWSGANVLTF
NA TRBJ2-5 NA TRBV18 TGTGCCAGCTCACCGGTCCGTAACAGGCAAGAGACCCAGTACTTC CASSPVRNRQETQYF
few TRBJ2-2 NA TRBV5-5 TGTGCCAGCGGCGCCGGGGAGCTGTTTTTT CASGAGELFF
NA TRBJ2-3 NA TRBV25-1 TGTGCCAGCAGTGAATATCCCGCCCCGCAGTATTTT CASSEYPAPQYF
few TRBJ1-1 NA TRBV5-1 TGCGCCAGCAGCTTTTTTCCAGGGACGGGGACTGAAGCTTTCTTT CASSFFPGTGTEAFF
many TRBJ2-3 NA TRBV20-1 TGCAGTGCTAGAGGACTTGCGAGCACAGATACGCAGTATTTT CSARGLASTDTQYF
few TRBJ2-7 TRBD1 TRBV7-9 TGTGCCAGCAGCTTAGGGGGGACAGGGCAATCCTACGAGCAGTACTTC CASSLGGTGQSYEQYF
few TRBJ2-2 TRBD1 TRBV5-1 TGCGCCAGCAGCTTGGGAGGGACAGGGACCGGGGAGCTGTTTTTT CASSLGGTGTGELFF
many TRBJ2-1 TRBD1 TRBV20-1 TGCAGTGCTAGAGATTCTGCAGGGGGCCGGGGAAATGAGCAGTTCTTC CSARDSAGGRGNEQFF